This TCR beta chain was documented in a study of Tregs in tolerant kidney transplant recipients. Study results and caveats: Expanding Tregs on activated donor B cells appeared to best identify donor-specific TCRbeta clones. Biological reproducibility was not directly addressed, but technical replication error appeared minimal. Findings come from small patient numbers and require larger validation.

Sequencing used immunoSEQ multiplex PCR; TCRdb keeps in-frame clones, though not all of them. The sample yields 80,000 to 90,000 clones, over 85% seen once. This clone has a single count. The antigen is unknown. A read error may account for a junction end that differs from germline. Germline V CDR1 and CDR2: SSHAT, FNYEAQ (reference sequence). This CDR3 has 17 residues. Unstimulated Tregs (CD4+CD25+CD127-) and CD4+CD25- non-Tregs were sorted from PBMCs. The rearrangement uses TRBV7-7 and TRBJ2-3; TRBD2 might be the D (7 bases). Sequencing input: CD8+ T cells from blood. The clonotype comes from a human donor in good health. CDR3: CASSPDEGGPSTDTQYF. Here the CDR3 DNA reads TGTGCTAGCAGCCCGGACGAGGGGGGGCCTAGCACAGATACGCAGTATTTT.